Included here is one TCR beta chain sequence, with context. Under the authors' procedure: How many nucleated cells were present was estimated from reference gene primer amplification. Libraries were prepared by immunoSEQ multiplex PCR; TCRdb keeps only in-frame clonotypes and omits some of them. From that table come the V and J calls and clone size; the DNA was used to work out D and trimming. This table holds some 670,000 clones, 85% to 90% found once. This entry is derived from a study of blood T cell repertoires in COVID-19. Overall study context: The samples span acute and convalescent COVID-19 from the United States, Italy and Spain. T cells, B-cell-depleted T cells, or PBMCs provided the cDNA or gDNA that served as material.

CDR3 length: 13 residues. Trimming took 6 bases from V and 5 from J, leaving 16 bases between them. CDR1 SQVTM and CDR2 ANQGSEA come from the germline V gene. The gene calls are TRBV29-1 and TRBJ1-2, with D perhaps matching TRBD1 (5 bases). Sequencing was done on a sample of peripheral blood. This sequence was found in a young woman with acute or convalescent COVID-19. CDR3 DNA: TGCAGCGTGGGACTCCCGGAACGTTATGGCTACACCTTC. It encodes CSVGLPERYGYTF.